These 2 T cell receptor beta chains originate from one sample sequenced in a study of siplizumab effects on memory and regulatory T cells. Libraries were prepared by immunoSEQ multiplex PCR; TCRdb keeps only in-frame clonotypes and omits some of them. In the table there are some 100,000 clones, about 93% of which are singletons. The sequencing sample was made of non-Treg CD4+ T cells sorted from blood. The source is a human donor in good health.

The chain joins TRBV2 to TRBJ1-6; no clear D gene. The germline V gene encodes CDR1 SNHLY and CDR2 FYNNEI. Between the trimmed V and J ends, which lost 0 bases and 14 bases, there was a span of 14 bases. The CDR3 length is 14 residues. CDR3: CASSEASQFSALHF. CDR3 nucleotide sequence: TGTGCCAGCAGTGAAGCGAGTCAGTTCTCGGCCCTCCACTTT. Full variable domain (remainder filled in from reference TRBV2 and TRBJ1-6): EPEVTQTPSHQVTQMGQEVILRCVPISNHLYFYWYRQILGQKVEFLVSFYNNEISEKSEIFDDQFSVERPDGSNFTLKIRSTKLEDSAMYFCASSEASQFSALHFGNGTRLTVT.

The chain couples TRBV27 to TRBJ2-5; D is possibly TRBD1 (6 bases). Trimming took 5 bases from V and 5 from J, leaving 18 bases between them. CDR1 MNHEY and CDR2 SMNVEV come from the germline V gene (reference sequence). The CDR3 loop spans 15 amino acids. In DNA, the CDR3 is TGTGCCAGCAGTAAAGGGGGTTTTAGCACTGAGACCCAGTACTTC. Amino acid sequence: CASSKGGFSTETQYF.